The rows below give T cell receptor beta chains drawn from one sample of a study of cytomegalovirus exposure and HLA in healthy donors. TCRdb keeps only in-frame clones here, not all; method: immunoSEQ multiplex PCR. The sample includes tens of thousands of clones. The sample taken for sequencing was PBMCs. All receptors come from a male donor in good health and CMV-seronegative. The CDR3 runs from the conserved cysteine through the conserved F or W. The D gene is left open where the match is weak.

>NA|TRBJ2-3|TRBV27
CASSHPSASTDTQYF
TGTGCCAGCAGTCACCCGAGTGCTAGCACAGATACGCAGTATTTT
>TRBD1|TRBJ1-1|TRBV28
CASRAYYSGGDEAFF
TGTGCCAGCAGGGCTTATTACTCAGGGGGCGACGAAGCTTTCTTT
>NA|TRBJ2-7|TRBV9
CASSVGESFYEQYF
TGTGCCAGCAGCGTAGGGGAGAGCTTCTACGAGCAGTACTTC
>NA|TRBJ2-3|TRBV29-1
CSVERGSYTQYF
TGCAGCGTTGAAAGGGGTTCGTATACGCAGTATTTT
>NA|TRBJ2-7|TRBV7-9
CASSRGPEQYF
TGTGCCAGCAGCCGCGGGCCTGAGCAGTACTTC
>NA|TRBJ2-1|TRBV5-5
CASSLNRDNEQFF
TGTGCCAGCAGCTTGAACAGGGACAATGAGCAGTTCTTC
>TRBD1|TRBJ2-7|TRBV7-8
CASSPARTGSYEQYF
TGTGCCAGCAGCCCAGCGAGGACAGGGTCCTACGAGCAGTACTTC
>NA|TRBJ1-6|TRBV28
CASSGGFINSPLHF
TGTGCCAGCAGTGGTGGTTTCATCAATTCACCCCTACACTTT
>NA|TRBJ1-2|TRBV7-9
CASSLGSGISNYGYTF
TGTGCCAGCAGCCTAGGGTCAGGGATCTCTAACTATGGCTACACCTTC
>NA|TRBJ1-4|TRBV5-1
CASSLVGDANEKLFF
TGCGCCAGCAGCTTGGTAGGGGATGCTAATGAAAAACTGTTTTTT
>TRBD1|TRBJ1-4|TRBV7-9
CASSTSKGAYEKLFF
TGTGCCAGCAGTACGTCCAAGGGGGCCTATGAAAAACTGTTTTTT
>NA|TRBJ1-1|TRBV18
CASSRRDTLNTEAFF
TGTGCCAGCTCACGACGGGACACGTTGAACACTGAAGCTTTCTTT
>TRBD2|TRBJ2-1|TRBV7-9
CASSLGTSGRGRNEQFF
TGTGCCAGCAGCTTAGGGACTAGCGGGAGAGGGCGTAATGAGCAGTTCTTC
>NA|TRBJ2-6|TRBV16
CATSGGSGANVLTF
TGTGCCACCTCCGGGGGCTCTGGGGCCAACGTCCTGACTTTC
>TRBD2|TRBJ2-7|TRBV15
CATSRVREGYEQYF
TGTGCCACCAGCAGAGTCCGGGAGGGCTACGAGCAGTACTTC
>TRBD1|TRBJ1-1|TRBV18
CASSSLTGSNTEAFF
TGTGCCAGCTCATCCTTGACAGGGTCGAACACTGAAGCTTTCTTT
>NA|TRBJ2-2|TRBV4-3
CASSQMWDTNSGELFF
TGCGCCAGCAGCCAGATGTGGGACACCAACAGCGGGGAGCTGTTTTTT
>NA|TRBJ1-3|TRBV7-2
CASTTGFGNTIYF
TGTGCCAGCACCACAGGGTTTGGAAACACCATATATTTT
>NA|TRBJ2-1|TRBV7-6
CASSLEGDLYNEQFF
TGTGCCAGCAGCTTAGAGGGAGACCTCTACAATGAGCAGTTCTTC
>NA|TRBJ1-2|TRBV30
CAWSVVYGYTF
TGTGCCTGGAGTGTCGTCTATGGCTACACCTTC
>TRBD1|TRBJ1-2|TRBV28
CASSFRQGGYTF
TGTGCCAGCAGTTTTAGACAGGGCGGCTACACCTTC
>NA|TRBJ2-1|TRBV5-1
CASSRTGSSYNEQFF
TGCGCCAGCAGCCGAACAGGGTCCTCCTACAATGAGCAGTTCTTC
>TRBD1|TRBJ1-2|TRBV2
CASSEGQFYGYTF
TGTGCCAGCAGTGAGGGACAGTTCTATGGCTACACCTTC